One and the same sample provided the 8 T cell receptor beta chains below, sequenced in a study of CXCR3-negative and CXCR3-positive naive CD8 T cells. TRB cDNA was prepared as libraries by UMI-labeled 5' RACE. TCRdb re-called the 5' RACE reads and shows each CDR3 protein once, DNA omitted. Its listing shows 43,000 or so distinct CDR3 sequences. Sequencing was done on a sample of naive CXCR3- CD8+ T cells from blood. Subset given: CD45RO-CCR7+CD27+CD95- naive CD8+ T cells lacking CXCR3 (TNR3-). The receptors originated from a human donor in good health. Some clones in this sample may be carry-over from other donors' samples.

The chain combines TRBV28 with TRBJ1-1; TCRdb outputs TRBD1, but without DNA this stays unchecked. The CDR3 extends over 11 amino acids. Germline V gives CDR1 MDHEN, CDR2 SYDVKM. The CDR3 here is CASRDNRGAFF.

This CDR3 reads CASSLYPGRFNSPLHF. The V call is TRBV28, the J call TRBJ1-6; the D gene TCRdb calls, TRBD1, cannot be checked with no DNA. CDR3 length: 16 amino acids. CDR1 is MDHEN, CDR2 SYDVKM, per germline.

This sequence joins TRBV18 and TRBJ2-7; TCRdb picks TRBD1, but there is no DNA to check that call. The CDR3 extends over 14 amino acids. The germline V gene encodes CDR1 KGHSH and CDR2 LQKENI. The CDR3 here is CASSQGQGTDEQYF.

This chain links TRBV28 with TRBJ1-5; TCRdb picks TRBD1, but there is no DNA to check that call. CDR3 length equals 17 residues. From germline, CDR1 is MDHEN and CDR2 SYDVKM. The CDR3 sequence is CASRPDHAGPANQPQHF.

The chain is built from TRBV12-3 or TRBV12-4 and TRBJ1-2; as DNA is missing, the TRBD1 call by TCRdb cannot be tested. This CDR3 spans 11 amino acids. This CDR3 is CASSTTGGYTF.

This chain joins TRBV12-3 or TRBV12-4 and TRBJ2-5; TCRdb names TRBD2, which stays unverified in the absence of DNA. This CDR3 contains 16 residues. CDR3 amino acids: CASSLRRGGEQETQYF.

This chain uses TRBV29-1 with TRBJ2-5. The CDR3 has 17 residues. Germline values: CDR1 SQVTM, CDR2 ANQGSEA. The CDR3 spells CSVAEGMMGSYQETQYF.

The genes are TRBV29-1 and TRBJ2-1; TCRdb's assignment of TRBD2 cannot be checked, as there is no DNA. Germline V CDR1 and CDR2: SQVTM, ANQGSEA. CDR3 size: 16 residues. CDR3 loop: CSVGPSGGFSYNEQFF.